This T cell receptor (beta chain) stems from a study of blood T cell repertoires in COVID-19. Generated by immunoSEQ multiplex PCR, the TCRdb table keeps only in-frame clones and is missing some. The table includes about 230,000 clones, about 85% detected once. CDR3 size: 11 residues. With 6 bases removed from V and 4 bases from J, the gap between germline ends came to 7 bases. Germline CDR1 reads GTSNPN; CDR2 reads SVGIG (reference sequence). The sequenced sample was peripheral blood. The receptor comes from a middle-aged man with acute or convalescent COVID-19. The V call is TRBV30, the J call TRBJ2-1; D possibly corresponds to TRBD1 (5 bases). CDR3 sequence (DNA): TGTGCCTGTGCAGGGTACAATGAGCAGTTCTTC. Translated, it gives CACAGYNEQFF.